A selection of T cell receptor beta chains follows, all from one sample in a study of technical replicates of blood from several donors. Sequenced by immunoSEQ multiplex PCR; TCRdb stores in-frame clones only, minus some. The sample contains 12,000 or so clones, 90% to 95% of which appear only once. Sequenced: PBMCs. These receptors all stem from a human donor in good health. Both conserved end residues are part of each CDR3. Fields, in order: D gene, CDR3 length, clone size, J gene, V gene, CDR3 DNA, CDR3 protein. D genes are given only for firm matches. The size field is filled for only some rows; it gives once, few, many or a size class.

TRBD1 | 15 | few | TRBJ1-5 | TRBV6-5 | TGTGCCAGCAGTTATGGACAGGGGGCTGATCAGCCCCAGCATTTT | CASSYGQGADQPQHF
NA | 12 | NA | TRBJ2-7 | TRBV19 | TGTGCCAGTAGTATAGGGCAGGGGCTGCAGTACTTC | CASSIGQGLQYF
NA | 15 | once | TRBJ2-2 | TRBV5-1 | TGCGCCAGCAGCGATAGAATAGGGGACACCGGGGAGCTGTTTTTT | CASSDRIGDTGELFF
TRBD1 | 20 | NA | TRBJ1-3 | TRBV4-2 | TGTGCCAGCAGCCAATACGGAGGCTCGGGACAGGACCTCTCTGGAAACACCATATATTTT | CASSQYGGSGQDLSGNTIYF
NA | 14 | NA | TRBJ1-3 | TRBV11-2 | TGTGCCAGCAGCTTAGACAGGGCCGGAAACACCATATATTTT | CASSLDRAGNTIYF
NA | 13 | NA | TRBJ2-1 | TRBV7-6 | TGTGCCAGCAGCTTATGGCTGGACAATGAGCAGTTCTTC | CASSLWLDNEQFF
NA | 16 | NA | TRBJ2-2 | TRBV19 | TGTGCCAGTAGTATAGATGCATACACGAACACCGGGGAGCTGTTTTTT | CASSIDAYTNTGELFF
NA | 18 | NA | TRBJ2-5 | TRBV1 | TGCACCAGCAGCCAAGATTGGCTAGGTCTGTCGGGAGAAGAGACCCAGTACTTC | CTSSQDWLGLSGEETQYF
NA | 14 | NA | TRBJ2-3 | TRBV6-6 | TGTGCCAGCAGGTCCGACAGCGGCACAGATACGCAGTATTTT | CASRSDSGTDTQYF
TRBD2 | 13 | NA | TRBJ2-2 | TRBV2 | TGTGCCAGCAAGTCACTAGCGACCGGGGAGCTGTTTTTT | CASKSLATGELFF
NA | 15 | NA | TRBJ1-5 | TRBV2 | TGTGCCAGCAGTGAAGCGGGGGGTACCAATCAGCCCCAGCATTTT | CASSEAGGTNQPQHF
NA | 13 | NA | TRBJ2-7 | TRBV2 | TGTGCCAGCAGTGAACTAGCCGTCTACGAGCAGTACTTC | CASSELAVYEQYF
NA | 11 | NA | TRBJ2-7 | TRBV20-1 | TGCAGTGCTATCCCACGCGCGGGGCAGTACTTC | CSAIPRAGQYF
TRBD2 | 18 | NA | TRBJ2-1 | TRBV25-1 | TGTGCCAGCAGTGAGCCCCGACTAGCGGGATGGCCCTACAATGAGCAGTTCTTC | CASSEPRLAGWPYNEQFF